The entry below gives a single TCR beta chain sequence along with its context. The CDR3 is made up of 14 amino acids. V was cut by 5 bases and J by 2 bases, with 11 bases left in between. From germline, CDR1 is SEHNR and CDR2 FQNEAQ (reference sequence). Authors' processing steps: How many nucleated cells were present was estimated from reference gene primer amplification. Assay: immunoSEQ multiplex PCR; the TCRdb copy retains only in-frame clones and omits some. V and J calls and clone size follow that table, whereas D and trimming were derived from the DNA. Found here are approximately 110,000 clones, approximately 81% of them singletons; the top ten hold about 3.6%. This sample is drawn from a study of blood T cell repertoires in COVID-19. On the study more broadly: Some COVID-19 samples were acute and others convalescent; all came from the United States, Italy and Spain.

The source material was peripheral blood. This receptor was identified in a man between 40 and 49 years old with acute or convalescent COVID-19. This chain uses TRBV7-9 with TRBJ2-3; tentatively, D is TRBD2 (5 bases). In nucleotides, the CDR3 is TGTGCCAGCAGCCCGAGCGGTTACACAGATACGCAGTATTTT. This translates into CASSPSGYTDTQYF.